This T cell receptor (beta chain) was sequenced during a study of blood T cell repertoires in COVID-19. About the study: Sample material is recorded as cDNA or gDNA derived from T cells, B-cell-depleted T cells, or PBMCs.

Generated by immunoSEQ multiplex PCR, the TCRdb table keeps only in-frame clones and is missing some. The sample records about 140,000 clones, around 84% being singletons. V lost 6 bases and J lost 6, with 6 bases in between. The CDR3 is 10 residues long. Looked up from germline, CDR1 is WNHNN and CDR2 is SYGVQD (reference sequence). The sample taken for sequencing was peripheral blood. This chain uses TRBV10-1 with TRBJ2-7; the D gene is possibly TRBD2 (5 bases). The clonotype comes from a man between 25 and 39 years old with COVID-19, enrolled during active disease. CDR3 residues: CASRSGEQYF. The CDR3 bases are TGCGCCAGCAGAAGCGGCGAGCAGTACTTC.